These T cell receptor beta chains were read from a single sample in a study of shared clonotypes between healthy human individuals. The protocol was immunoSEQ multiplex PCR, while the TCRdb copy is restricted to in-frame clones and leaves out a portion. Among some 580,000 clones listed, roughly 98% were seen once. Sequencing was performed on naive CD8+ T cells sorted from blood. The receptors shown here come from a man aged 25-45 years in good health. Both conserved end residues are part of each CDR3. Fields, in order: CDR3 protein, CDR3 DNA, J gene, V gene, clone size, D gene. The D gene is left open where the match is weak. A clone size is listed for some rows: how often the clone was seen (once, few, many), or a class if it is expanded.

cdr3_aa: CASSFMPTDTQYF
cdr3_nt: TGTGCCAGCAGCTTTATGCCCACAGATACGCAGTATTTT
j_call: TRBJ2-3
v_call: TRBV7-3
clone_size: NA
d_call: NA

cdr3_aa: CASSLALDNEQYF
cdr3_nt: TGTGCCAGCAGCTTAGCCCTTGACAACGAGCAGTACTTC
j_call: TRBJ2-7
v_call: TRBV11-2
clone_size: NA
d_call: NA

cdr3_aa: CASSLASGAGLGLGQYF
cdr3_nt: TGTGCCAGCAGCTTAGCGTCAGGAGCGGGGTTGGGTCTCGGGCAGTACTTC
j_call: TRBJ2-7
v_call: TRBV7-9
clone_size: NA
d_call: TRBD2

cdr3_aa: CASSLYPGTKGNTGELFF
cdr3_nt: TGTGCCAGCAGCTTATATCCCGGAACTAAGGGGAACACCGGGGAGCTGTTTTTT
j_call: TRBJ2-2
v_call: TRBV7-2
clone_size: NA
d_call: NA

cdr3_aa: CASRIRSSSGANVLTF
cdr3_nt: TGTGCCAGTAGGATACGCTCCAGCTCTGGGGCCAACGTCCTGACTTTC
j_call: TRBJ2-6
v_call: TRBV19
clone_size: NA
d_call: NA

cdr3_aa: CASRGETSPNEQYF
cdr3_nt: TGTGCCAGCAGGGGAGAGACATCCCCAAACGAGCAGTACTTC
j_call: TRBJ2-7
v_call: TRBV7-9
clone_size: NA
d_call: NA

cdr3_aa: CASSLAIWDREGYTNEQFF
cdr3_nt: TGTGCCAGCAGCTTAGCGATTTGGGACAGGGAGGGATATACCAATGAGCAGTTCTTC
j_call: TRBJ2-1
v_call: TRBV7-9
clone_size: NA
d_call: TRBD1

cdr3_aa: CASSSGGLYEQYF
cdr3_nt: TGTGCCAGCAGTTCCGGCGGTCTCTACGAGCAGTACTTC
j_call: TRBJ2-7
v_call: TRBV27
clone_size: NA
d_call: NA

cdr3_aa: CASSFSGSADTQYF
cdr3_nt: TGTGCCAGCAGCTTTAGCGGGAGTGCAGATACGCAGTATTTT
j_call: TRBJ2-3
v_call: TRBV7-9
clone_size: NA
d_call: TRBD2

cdr3_aa: CSVRGGDLYEQYF
cdr3_nt: TGCAGCGTTCGCGGGGGGGATCTCTACGAGCAGTACTTC
j_call: TRBJ2-7
v_call: TRBV29-1
clone_size: NA
d_call: TRBD2

cdr3_aa: CAWTRRERTDTQYF
cdr3_nt: TGTGCCTGGACACGGCGGGAGAGGACAGATACGCAGTATTTT
j_call: TRBJ2-3
v_call: TRBV30
clone_size: NA
d_call: TRBD2

cdr3_aa: CASSTRDSNYNEQFF
cdr3_nt: TGTGCCAGCAGTACCCGGGACTCGAATTACAATGAGCAGTTCTTC
j_call: TRBJ2-1
v_call: TRBV27
clone_size: once
d_call: NA

cdr3_aa: CASSLITAYEQYF
cdr3_nt: TGTGCCAGCAGCTTAATTACAGCCTACGAGCAGTACTTC
j_call: TRBJ2-7
v_call: TRBV11-1
clone_size: NA
d_call: NA

cdr3_aa: CASSLRQTYEQYF
cdr3_nt: TGTGCCAGCAGCTTACGACAGACCTACGAGCAGTACTTC
j_call: TRBJ2-7
v_call: TRBV7-9
clone_size: NA
d_call: NA

cdr3_aa: CASSHGEHVRNEQFF
cdr3_nt: TGTGCCAGCAGCCACGGGGAACACGTGCGTAATGAGCAGTTCTTC
j_call: TRBJ2-1
v_call: TRBV6-5
clone_size: NA
d_call: NA

cdr3_aa: CTSSQASGNQETQYF
cdr3_nt: TGCACCAGCAGCCAAGCTAGCGGGAACCAAGAGACCCAGTACTTC
j_call: TRBJ2-5
v_call: TRBV1
clone_size: NA
d_call: NA

cdr3_aa: CSVEDGFQETQYF
cdr3_nt: TGCAGCGTTGAAGATGGATTTCAAGAGACCCAGTACTTC
j_call: TRBJ2-5
v_call: TRBV29-1
clone_size: NA
d_call: NA

cdr3_aa: CATSRTVYNEQFF
cdr3_nt: TGTGCCACCAGCCGGACAGTGTACAATGAGCAGTTCTTC
j_call: TRBJ2-1
v_call: TRBV15
clone_size: once
d_call: NA

cdr3_aa: CASSLSGSIVETQYF
cdr3_nt: TGTGCCAGCAGCTTGAGCGGTTCAATAGTGGAGACCCAGTACTTC
j_call: TRBJ2-5
v_call: TRBV5-4
clone_size: NA
d_call: NA

cdr3_aa: CASSTGRLVARRGTLYEQYF
cdr3_nt: TGTGCCAGCAGTACGGGCCGTCTTGTAGCTCGGAGAGGTACCCTCTACGAGCAGTACTTC
j_call: TRBJ2-7
v_call: TRBV27
clone_size: NA
d_call: NA

cdr3_aa: CASSPAPGRLDTGELFF
cdr3_nt: TGCGCCAGCAGCCCGGCCCCCGGCAGGCTGGACACCGGGGAGCTGTTTTTT
j_call: TRBJ2-2
v_call: TRBV5-1
clone_size: NA
d_call: NA

cdr3_aa: CASGGTGIHEQYF
cdr3_nt: TGTGCCAGCGGCGGGACAGGCATCCACGAGCAGTACTTC
j_call: TRBJ2-7
v_call: TRBV7-9
clone_size: NA
d_call: TRBD1

cdr3_aa: CSVEDELNTGELFF
cdr3_nt: TGCAGCGTTGAAGATGAACTCAACACCGGGGAGCTGTTTTTT
j_call: TRBJ2-2
v_call: TRBV29-1
clone_size: NA
d_call: NA

cdr3_aa: CASSQDTRGPTYEQYF
cdr3_nt: TGCGCCAGCAGCCAAGATACGCGGGGGCCGACCTACGAGCAGTACTTC
j_call: TRBJ2-7
v_call: TRBV4-3
clone_size: NA
d_call: NA

cdr3_aa: CASSLSAHTDTQYF
cdr3_nt: TGTGCCAGCAGTTTATCGGCCCATACAGATACGCAGTATTTT
j_call: TRBJ2-3
v_call: TRBV28
clone_size: NA
d_call: NA

cdr3_aa: CATPSGLADEQFF
cdr3_nt: TGTGCCACCCCCAGCGGCTTAGCCGATGAGCAGTTCTTC
j_call: TRBJ2-1
v_call: TRBV2
clone_size: NA
d_call: NA